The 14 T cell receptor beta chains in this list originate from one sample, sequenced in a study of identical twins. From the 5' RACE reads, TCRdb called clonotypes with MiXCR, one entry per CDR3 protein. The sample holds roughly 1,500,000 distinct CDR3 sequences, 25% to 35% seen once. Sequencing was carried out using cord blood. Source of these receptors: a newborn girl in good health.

CDR3 in DNA: TGTGCCAGCAGCATAGGGACAGGTAATCAGCCCCAGCATTTT. Translating it yields CASSIGTGNQPQHF. The V gene is TRBV19, the J gene TRBJ1-5; 8 nucleotides line up with TRBD1. V lost 9 bases to trimming and J lost 4 bases; unmatched junction nucleotides: 8. Germline CDR1 is LNHDA and CDR2 is SQIVND (reference sequence). The CDR3 spans 14 residues.

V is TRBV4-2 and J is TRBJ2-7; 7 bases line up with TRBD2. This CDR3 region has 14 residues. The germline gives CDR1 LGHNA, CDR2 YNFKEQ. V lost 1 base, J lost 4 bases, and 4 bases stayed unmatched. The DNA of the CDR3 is TGTGCCAGCAGCCAAGGGGGGGGGGTTTACGAGCAGTACTTC. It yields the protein CASSQGGGVYEQYF.

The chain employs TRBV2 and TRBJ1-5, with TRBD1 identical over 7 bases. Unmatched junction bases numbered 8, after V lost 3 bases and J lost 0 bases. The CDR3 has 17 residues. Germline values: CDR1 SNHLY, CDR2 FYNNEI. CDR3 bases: TGTGCCAGCAGTGACCGGGGGACAGTTTATAGCAATCAGCCCCAGCATTTT. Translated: CASSDRGTVYSNQPQHF.

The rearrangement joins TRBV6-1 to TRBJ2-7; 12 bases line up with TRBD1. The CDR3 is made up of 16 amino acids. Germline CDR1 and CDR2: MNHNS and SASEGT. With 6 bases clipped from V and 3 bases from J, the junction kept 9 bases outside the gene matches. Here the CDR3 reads CASSLHGTGGDYEQYF. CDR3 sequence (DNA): TGTGCCAGCAGCCTACATGGGACAGGGGGCGACTACGAGCAGTACTTC.

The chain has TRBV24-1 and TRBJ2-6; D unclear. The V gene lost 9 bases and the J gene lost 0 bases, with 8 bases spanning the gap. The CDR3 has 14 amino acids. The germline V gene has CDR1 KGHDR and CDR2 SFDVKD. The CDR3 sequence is CATSDGSGANVLTF. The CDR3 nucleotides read TGTGCCACCTCTGATGGCTCTGGGGCCAACGTCCTGACTTTC.

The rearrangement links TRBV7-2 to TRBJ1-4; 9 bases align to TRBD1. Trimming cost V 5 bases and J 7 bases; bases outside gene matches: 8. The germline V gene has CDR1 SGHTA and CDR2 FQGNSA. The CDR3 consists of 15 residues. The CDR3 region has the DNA TGTGCCAGCAGCCCGCGGACAGGGGAGACTGAAAAACTGTTTTTT. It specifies CASSPRTGETEKLFF.

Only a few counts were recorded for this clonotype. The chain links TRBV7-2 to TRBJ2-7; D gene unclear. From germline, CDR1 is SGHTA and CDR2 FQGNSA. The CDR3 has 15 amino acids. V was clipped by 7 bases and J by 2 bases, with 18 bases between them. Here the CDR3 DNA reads TGTGCCAGCAACCCAATCCAGACAAATACCTACGAGCAGTACTTC. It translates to CASNPIQTNTYEQYF. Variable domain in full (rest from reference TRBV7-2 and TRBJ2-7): GAGVSQSPSNKVTEKGKDVELRCDPISGHTALYWYRQSLGQGLEFLIYFQGNSAPDKSGLPSDRFSAERTGGSVSTLTIQRTQQEDSAVYLCASNPIQTNTYEQYFGPGTRLTVT.

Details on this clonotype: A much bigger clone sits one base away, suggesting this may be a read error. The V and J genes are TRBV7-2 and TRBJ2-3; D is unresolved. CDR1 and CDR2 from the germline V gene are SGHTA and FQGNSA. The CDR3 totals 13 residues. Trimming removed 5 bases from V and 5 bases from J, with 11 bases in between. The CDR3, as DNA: TGTGCCAGCAGCCAATACATGGTAGATACGCAGTATTTT. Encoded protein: CASSQYMVDTQYF.

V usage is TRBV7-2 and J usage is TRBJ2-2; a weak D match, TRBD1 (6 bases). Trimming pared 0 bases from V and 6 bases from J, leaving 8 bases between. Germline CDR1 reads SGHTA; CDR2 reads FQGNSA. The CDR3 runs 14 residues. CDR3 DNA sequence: TGTGCCAGCAGCTTAGCAAAGGGGGCCGGGGAGCTGTTTTTT. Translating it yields CASSLAKGAGELFF. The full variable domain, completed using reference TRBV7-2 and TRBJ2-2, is GAGVSQSPSNKVTEKGKDVELRCDPISGHTALYWYRQSLGQGLEFLIYFQGNSAPDKSGLPSDRFSAERTGGSVSTLTIQRTQQEDSAVYLCASSLAKGAGELFFGEGSRLTVL.

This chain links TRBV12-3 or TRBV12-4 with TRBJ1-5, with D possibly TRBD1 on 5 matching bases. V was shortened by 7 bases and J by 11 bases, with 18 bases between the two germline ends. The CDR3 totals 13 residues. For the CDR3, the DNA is TGTGCCAGCACCTTGGGCCCTGGCAGGGCCCAGCATTTT. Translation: CASTLGPGRAQHF.

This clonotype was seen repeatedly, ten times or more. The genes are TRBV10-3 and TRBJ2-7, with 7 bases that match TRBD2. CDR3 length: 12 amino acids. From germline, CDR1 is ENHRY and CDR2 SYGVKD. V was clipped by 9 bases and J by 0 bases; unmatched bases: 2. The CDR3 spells CAIAGLSYEQYF. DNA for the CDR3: TGTGCCATAGCGGGACTCTCCTACGAGCAGTACTTC.

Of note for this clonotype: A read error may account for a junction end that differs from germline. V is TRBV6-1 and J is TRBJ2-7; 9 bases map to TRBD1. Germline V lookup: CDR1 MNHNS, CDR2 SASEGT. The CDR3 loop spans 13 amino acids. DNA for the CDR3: TGTGCCGGCAGTGGACAGGGGAAGGACGAGCAGTACTTC. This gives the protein CAGSGQGKDEQYF.

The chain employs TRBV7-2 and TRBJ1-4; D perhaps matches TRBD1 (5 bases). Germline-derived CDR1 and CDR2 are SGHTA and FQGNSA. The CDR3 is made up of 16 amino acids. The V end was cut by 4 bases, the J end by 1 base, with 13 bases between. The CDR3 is CASSSLGGGTNEKLFF. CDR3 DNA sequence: TGTGCCAGCAGCTCTCTAGGCGGGGGAACTAATGAAAAACTGTTTTTT.

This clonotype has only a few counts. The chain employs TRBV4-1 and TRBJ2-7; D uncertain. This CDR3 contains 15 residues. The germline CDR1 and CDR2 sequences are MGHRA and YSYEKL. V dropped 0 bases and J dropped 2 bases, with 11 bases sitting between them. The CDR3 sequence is CASSQDGLRPYEQYF. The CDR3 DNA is TGCGCCAGCAGCCAAGACGGTTTGCGACCCTACGAGCAGTACTTC.